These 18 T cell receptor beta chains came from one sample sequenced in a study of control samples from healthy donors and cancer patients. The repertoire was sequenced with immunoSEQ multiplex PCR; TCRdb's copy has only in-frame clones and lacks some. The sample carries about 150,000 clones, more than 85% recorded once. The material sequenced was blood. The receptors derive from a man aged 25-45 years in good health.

This CDR3 is CASSQGDRGGKANEKLFF. CDR3 in DNA: TGTGCCAGCAGCCAGGGGGACCGAGGTGGGAAGGCTAATGAAAAACTGTTTTTT. This chain joins TRBV2 and TRBJ1-4, with 7 bases that match TRBD1. The V gene's germline CDR1 is SNHLY and CDR2 FYNNEI. The CDR3 totals 18 residues. V shed 6 bases, J shed 3 bases, and the junction held 16 bases outside the gene matches.

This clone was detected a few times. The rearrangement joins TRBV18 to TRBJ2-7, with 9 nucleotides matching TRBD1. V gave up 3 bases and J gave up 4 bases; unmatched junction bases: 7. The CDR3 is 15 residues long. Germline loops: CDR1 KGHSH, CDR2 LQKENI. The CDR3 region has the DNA TGTGCCAGCTCACCGCGCTCCGGGACAGGGTACGAGCAGTACTTC. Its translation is CASSPRSGTGYEQYF.

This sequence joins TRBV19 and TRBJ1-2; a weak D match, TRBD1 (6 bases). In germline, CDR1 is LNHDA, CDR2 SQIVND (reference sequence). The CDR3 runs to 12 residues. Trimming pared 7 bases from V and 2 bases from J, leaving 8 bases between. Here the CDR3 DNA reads TGTGCCAGTAAGGGGGGCAACTATGGCTACACCTTC. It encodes CASKGGNYGYTF.

The CDR3 DNA sequence: TGTGCCAGCAGCTTAGGACGGAGCCAAAACAATGAGCAGTTCTTC. Protein: CASSLGRSQNNEQFF. The chain employs TRBV7-7 and TRBJ2-1; D not resolved. The V gene's germline CDR1 is SSHAT and CDR2 FNYEAQ (reference sequence). The CDR3 runs 15 residues. Trimming cost V 1 base and J 5 bases, with 12 bases left between them. The whole variable domain, filled in from reference TRBV7-7 and TRBJ2-1, reads GAGVSQSPRYKVTKRGQDVTLRCDPISSHATLYWYQQALGQGPEFLTYFNYEAQPDKSGLPSDRFSAERPEGSISTLTIQRTEQRDSAMYRCASSLGRSQNNEQFFGPGTRLTVL.

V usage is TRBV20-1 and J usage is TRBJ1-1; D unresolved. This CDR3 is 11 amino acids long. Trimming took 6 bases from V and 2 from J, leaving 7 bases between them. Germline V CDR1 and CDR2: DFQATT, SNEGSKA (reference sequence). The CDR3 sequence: CSAPSNTEAFF. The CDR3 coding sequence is TGCAGTGCACCGAGCAACACTGAAGCTTTCTTT.

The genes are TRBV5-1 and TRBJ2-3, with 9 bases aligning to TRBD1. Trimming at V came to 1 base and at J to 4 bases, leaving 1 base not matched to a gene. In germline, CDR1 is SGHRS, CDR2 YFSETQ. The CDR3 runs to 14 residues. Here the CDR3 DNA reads TGCGCCAGCAGCTTGAGGACAGGGGCAGATACGCAGTATTTT. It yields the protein CASSLRTGADTQYF.

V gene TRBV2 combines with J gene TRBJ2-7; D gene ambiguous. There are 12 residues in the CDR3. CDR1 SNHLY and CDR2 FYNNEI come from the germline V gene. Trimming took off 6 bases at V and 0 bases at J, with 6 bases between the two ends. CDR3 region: CASRSFSYEQYF. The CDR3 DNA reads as TGTGCCAGCAGGTCTTTCTCCTACGAGCAGTACTTC.

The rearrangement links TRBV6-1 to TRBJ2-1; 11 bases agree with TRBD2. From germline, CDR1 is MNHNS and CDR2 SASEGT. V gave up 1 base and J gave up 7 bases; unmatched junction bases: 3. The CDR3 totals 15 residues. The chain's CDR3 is CASSEVLAGANEQFF. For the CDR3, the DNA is TGTGCCAGCAGTGAAGTACTAGCGGGAGCTAATGAGCAGTTCTTC.

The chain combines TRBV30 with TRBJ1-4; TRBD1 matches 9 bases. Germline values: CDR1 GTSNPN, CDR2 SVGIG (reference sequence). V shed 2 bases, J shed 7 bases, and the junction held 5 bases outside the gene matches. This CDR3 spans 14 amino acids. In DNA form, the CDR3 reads TGTGCCTGGAGTCTCGGGACAGGGTTTGAAAAACTGTTTTTT. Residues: CAWSLGTGFEKLFF.

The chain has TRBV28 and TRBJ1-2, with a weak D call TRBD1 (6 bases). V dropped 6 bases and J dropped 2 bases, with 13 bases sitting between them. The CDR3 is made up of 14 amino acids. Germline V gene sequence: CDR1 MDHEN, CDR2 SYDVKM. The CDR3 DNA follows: TGTGCCAGCAGCCGAGGGGGTTCAAACTATGGCTACACCTTC. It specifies CASSRGGSNYGYTF.

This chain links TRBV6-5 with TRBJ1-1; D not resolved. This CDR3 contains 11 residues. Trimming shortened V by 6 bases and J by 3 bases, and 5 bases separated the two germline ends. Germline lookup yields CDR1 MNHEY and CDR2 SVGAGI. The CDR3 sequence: CASSQYTEAFF. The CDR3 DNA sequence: TGTGCCAGCAGCCAGTACACTGAAGCTTTCTTT.

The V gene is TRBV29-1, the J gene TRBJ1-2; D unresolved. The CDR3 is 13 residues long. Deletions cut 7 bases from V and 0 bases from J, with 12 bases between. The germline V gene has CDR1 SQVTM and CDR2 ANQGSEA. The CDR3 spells CSAEGPTNYGYTF. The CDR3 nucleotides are TGCAGCGCCGAGGGCCCCACTAACTATGGCTACACCTTC.

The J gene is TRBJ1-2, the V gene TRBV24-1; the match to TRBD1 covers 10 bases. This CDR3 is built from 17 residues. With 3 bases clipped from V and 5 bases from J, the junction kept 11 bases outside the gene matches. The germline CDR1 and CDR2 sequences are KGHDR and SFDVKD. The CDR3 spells CATSDPGTGEGLYGYTF. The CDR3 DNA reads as TGTGCCACCAGTGATCCCGGGACAGGGGAAGGACTTTATGGCTACACCTTC.

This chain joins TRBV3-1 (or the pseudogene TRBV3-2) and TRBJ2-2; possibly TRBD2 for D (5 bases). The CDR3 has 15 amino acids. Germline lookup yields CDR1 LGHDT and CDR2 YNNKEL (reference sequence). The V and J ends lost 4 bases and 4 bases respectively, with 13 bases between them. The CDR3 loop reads CASSLRTGSTGELFF. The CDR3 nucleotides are TGTGCCAGCAGCCTCCGGACTGGTAGCACCGGGGAGCTGTTTTTT.

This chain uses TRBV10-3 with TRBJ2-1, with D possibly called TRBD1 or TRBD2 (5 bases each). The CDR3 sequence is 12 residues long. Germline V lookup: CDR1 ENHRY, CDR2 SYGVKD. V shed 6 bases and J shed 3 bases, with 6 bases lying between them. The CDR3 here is CAIRGDYNEQFF. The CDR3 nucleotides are TGTGCCATCAGGGGGGACTACAATGAGCAGTTCTTC.

The DNA of the CDR3 is TGTGCCAGCGGCCAGGGGCGGACTCAGCCCCAGCATTTT. This sequence encodes CASGQGRTQPQHF. The rearrangement uses TRBV6-5 and TRBJ1-5; tentatively, D is TRBD1 (6 bases). The CDR3 contains 13 residues. CDR1 is MNHEY and CDR2 is SVGAGI in the germline V gene. Trimming took 8 bases from V and 6 from J, leaving 14 bases between them.

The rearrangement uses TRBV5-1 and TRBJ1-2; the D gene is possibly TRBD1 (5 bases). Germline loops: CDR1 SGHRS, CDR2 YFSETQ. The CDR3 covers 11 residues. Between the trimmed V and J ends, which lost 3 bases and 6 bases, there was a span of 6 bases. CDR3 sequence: CASSSGDGYTF. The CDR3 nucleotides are TGCGCCAGCAGCTCGGGGGATGGCTACACCTTC.

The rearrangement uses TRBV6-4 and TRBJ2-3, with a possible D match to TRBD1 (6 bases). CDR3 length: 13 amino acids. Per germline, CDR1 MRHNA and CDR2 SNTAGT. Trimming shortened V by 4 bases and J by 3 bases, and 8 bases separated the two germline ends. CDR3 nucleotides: TGTGCCAGCAGTGGGACAGTGACAGATACGCAGTATTTT. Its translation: CASSGTVTDTQYF.